This entry describes one TCR beta chain. What it binds is unknown. Germline-derived CDR1 and CDR2 are MGHRA and YSYEKL. The CDR3 extends over 15 amino acids. V was pared by 4 bases and J by 3 bases, with 6 bases of the junction left unmatched. The source of the sample is a study of T cell responses to AZD1222 COVID-19 vaccine. Whole-study results and caveats: Spike was spanned by vaccine-associated CD4 TCRs, which were dominant at 160-218 and 743-854. Unmutated regions of variants are reportedly targeted by nearly half of spike-specific TCRs. White British donors predominated, females outnumbered males, and clonal diversity was possibly underestimated.

Using immunoSEQ multiplex PCR, the repertoire was profiled, and TCRdb retains in-frame clones only, with some absent. The profile shows roughly 150,000 clones, 80% to 90% of them singletons. The rearrangement joins TRBV4-1 to TRBJ1-1, with TRBD1 matching over 9 bases. The TCR comes from an adult in good health. The sequenced sample was peripheral blood, obtained on day 0 of AZD1222 vaccination. The CDR3 DNA reads TGCGCCAGCAGCCTCCCCGGGACAGGGTACACTGAAGCTTTCTTT. Translated: CASSLPGTGYTEAFF.